This T cell receptor (beta chain) appears in the sequencing data of a study of shared clonotypes between healthy human individuals. Study as a whole: The people who gave samples were a couple of women and a few men aged 18 to 49. Overall study results and limits: Relative to their counterparts shared across all four donors, non-shared clonotypes exhibited diminished generation probabilities.

Worth noting for this clone: The antigen is undetermined.

The V and J ends lost 8 bases and 3 bases respectively, with 10 bases between them. The CDR3 has 12 residues. Germline CDR1 reads MDHEN; CDR2 reads SYDVKM. In the authors' workflow: Junction-only sequences produced by ImmunoSEQ had no quality scores, so filtering differed. Only in-frame clones appear in the TCRdb table, and some are missing; sequencing was by immunoSEQ multiplex PCR. V and J calls and clone size are those listed in that table; D and trimming were worked out from the DNA. The sample has 1,100,000 or so clones; 78% are singletons. The chain joins TRBV28 to TRBJ1-2; D is unclear. The source of this sequence is a man aged 18 to 30 in good health. Some clones in this sample may be carry-over from other donors' samples. The sample consisted of memory CD4+ T cells from PBMCs. The sample's subset: CD45RA-negative fraction. CDR3 sequence (DNA): TGTGCCAGCCGCTCGGGCCACTATGGCTACACCTTC. Its protein is CASRSGHYGYTF.